The 30 T cell receptor beta chains reported below all come from one sample, sequenced in a study of shared clonotypes between healthy human individuals. Assay used: immunoSEQ multiplex PCR; TCRdb lists only in-frame clones, some missing. The table lists approximately 500,000 clones, about 80% of them singletons. Sequencing input: PBMCs. The receptors derive from a woman aged 40 to 55 in good health. Some clones in this sample may be carry-over from other donors' samples.

V gene TRBV21-1 combines with J gene TRBJ2-7; the DNA was not used to check the table's D call, TRBD2. TRBV21-1 constitutes a pseudogene. The CDR3 runs 14 residues. The CDR3 is CASSTGLAGGEQYF. CDR3 nucleotide sequence: TGTGCCAGCAGCACGGGACTAGCGGGAGGCGAGCAGTACTTC.

The DNA for the CDR3 is TGCGCCAGCAGCCAAGTATACTGGCAGAGCCTTTCCTCTGGAAACACCATATATTTT. Translating gives CASSQVYWQSLSSGNTIYF. V is TRBV4-3 and J is TRBJ1-3, with unresolved D. Trimming left V 1 base short and J 0 bases short, with 19 bases between. Germline V lookup: CDR1 LGHNA, CDR2 YSLEER. The CDR3 has 19 amino acids.

The chain joins TRBV19 to TRBJ1-2, with a tentative D call TRBD1 (6 bases). Germline CDR1 reads LNHDA; CDR2 reads SQIVND (reference sequence). V dropped 8 bases and J dropped 2 bases, with 9 bases sitting between them. The CDR3 is made up of 12 amino acids. CDR3 region: CASGGQNYGYTF. CDR3 DNA: TGTGCCAGTGGGGGGCAAAACTATGGCTACACCTTC.

This clone has more than one count but fewer than ten. The rearrangement uses TRBV13 and TRBJ2-1; D uncertain. Germline V gene data show CDR1 as PRHDT and CDR2 as FYEKMQ (reference sequence). The V end was cut by 3 bases, the J end by 1 base, with 7 bases between. This CDR3 is built from 14 residues. Written as DNA, the CDR3 is TGTGCCAGCAGCTTTGGCGGTTCCTACAATGAGCAGTTCTTC. It translates to CASSFGGSYNEQFF. Combining the CDR3 with reference TRBV13 and TRBJ2-1 gives the whole variable domain AAGVIQSPRHLIKEKRETATLKCYPIPRHDTVYWYQQGPGQDPQFLISFYEKMQSDKGSIPDRFSAQQFSDYHSELNMSSLELGDSALYFCASSFGGSYNEQFFGPGTRLTVL.

Only one count was recorded for this clone. The genes are TRBV5-8 and TRBJ2-1; D is tentatively TRBD1 or TRBD2 (5 bases each). Germline CDR1 SGHTS, CDR2 YDEGEE. This CDR3 spans 16 amino acids. V gave up 0 bases and J gave up 0 bases, with 10 bases separating them. The CDR3: CASSLVWGSSYNEQFF. CDR3 DNA sequence: TGTGCCAGCAGCTTGGTGTGGGGGAGCTCCTACAATGAGCAGTTCTTC.

This clone was seen once. The gene calls are TRBV7-3 and TRBJ2-6; D is undetermined. V was shortened by 5 bases and J by 3 bases, with 17 bases between the two germline ends. Germline assignment: CDR1 SGHTA and CDR2 FQGTGA. This CDR3 is built from 17 residues. This CDR3 is CASSPQYPEDGANVLTF. CDR3 bases: TGTGCCAGCAGCCCACAATATCCCGAAGATGGGGCCAACGTCCTGACTTTC.

The genes are TRBV5-1 and TRBJ2-3; 10 bases align to TRBD1. CDR3 length: 14 amino acids. The trim removed 4 bases at V and 1 base at J, leaving 0 bases unmatched. CDR1 SGHRS and CDR2 YFSETQ come from the germline V gene. This CDR3 reads CASSGTGGTDTQYF. In DNA, the CDR3 is TGCGCCAGCAGCGGGACAGGGGGCACAGATACGCAGTATTTT.

This chain uses TRBV2 with TRBJ2-2, with a possible D match to TRBD2 (6 bases). Deletions cut 6 bases from V and 3 bases from J, with 14 bases between. CDR1 is SNHLY, CDR2 FYNNEI, per germline. The CDR3 loop spans 15 amino acids. The CDR3 loop is CASRVGTAYTGELFF. The CDR3, as DNA: TGTGCCAGCAGGGTCGGGACTGCCTACACCGGGGAGCTGTTTTTT.

The chain links TRBV7-2 to TRBJ1-1; D is uncertain. Trimming cost V 4 bases and J 1 base, with 7 bases left between them. Germline V gene sequence: CDR1 SGHTA, CDR2 FQGNSA. The CDR3 is made up of 13 amino acids. The CDR3 here is CASSYGRNTEAFF. Here the CDR3 DNA reads TGTGCCAGCAGCTATGGCAGGAACACTGAAGCTTTCTTT.

V gene TRBV7-9 combines with J gene TRBJ2-6, with unresolved D. This CDR3 contains 16 residues. Looked up from germline, CDR1 is SEHNR and CDR2 is FQNEAQ (reference sequence). V lost 0 bases, J lost 4 bases, and 10 bases lay in between. CDR3 in DNA: TGTGCCAGCAGCTTAGCGCTAAGTACCGGGGCCAACGTCCTGACTTTC. Translating gives CASSLALSTGANVLTF.

The chain recombines TRBV7-9 with TRBJ2-2, with a possible D match to TRBD2 (7 bases). CDR1 and CDR2 (germline): SEHNR, FQNEAQ (reference sequence). The ends were cut back, 2 bases at V and 4 bases at J, with 14 bases in the middle. This CDR3 region has 16 residues. CDR3 in DNA: TGTGCCAGCAGCTTAAGGGGGGACTATCCCACCGGGGAGCTGTTTTTT. Protein product: CASSLRGDYPTGELFF.

On this clone itself: The junction differs from germline at one of its ends, possibly a read error. The chain's CDR3 is CASSIDRGGMNTEAFF. The CDR3 coding sequence is TGTGCCAGCAGCATAGACAGGGGTGGGATGAACACTGAAGCTTTCTTT. This rearrangement joins TRBV11-3 to TRBJ1-1; 8 bases line up with TRBD1. CDR3 size: 16 residues. Per the germline V gene, CDR1 is SGHNT and CDR2 is YENEEA.

The rearrangement joins TRBV4-2 to TRBJ2-7; D assignment may be TRBD1 or TRBD2 (5 bases each). This CDR3 contains 15 residues. Trimming removed 4 bases from V and 3 bases from J, with 16 bases in between. Germline V gene sequence: CDR1 LGHNA, CDR2 YNFKEQ. CDR3 protein: CASSPHRGLSYEQYF. CDR3 DNA: TGTGCCAGCAGCCCCCACCGGGGCCTCAGCTACGAGCAGTACTTC.

As DNA, the CDR3 is TGTGCCAGCAGTTCGACAGGGGGCGGTACCCACAAACTGACTTTC. Residues: CASSSTGGGTHKLTF. The genes are TRBV28 and TRBJ2-6; TRBD1 aligns across 10 bases. Per the germline V gene, CDR1 is MDHEN and CDR2 is SYDVKM. V was clipped by 4 bases and J by 16 bases; unmatched bases: 13. The CDR3 contains 15 residues.

The chain carries TRBV29-1 and TRBJ2-1, with 12 nucleotides matching TRBD2. This CDR3 region has 16 residues. V lost 6 bases, J lost 4 bases, and 10 bases stayed unmatched. Germline lookup yields CDR1 SQVTM and CDR2 ANQGSEA. The CDR3 here is CSVKPWTSGIYNEQFF. CDR3 DNA: TGCAGCGTCAAACCTTGGACTAGCGGGATATACAATGAGCAGTTCTTC.

In DNA form, the CDR3 reads TGTGCCAGTGGACACGGATTCTACGAGCAGTACTTC. It is translated as CASGHGFYEQYF. The V gene is TRBV27, the J gene TRBJ2-7; possible D gene TRBD1, 5 bases. Trimming removed 9 bases at V and 3 bases at J, with 12 bases between. Germline V gene data show CDR1 as MNHEY and CDR2 as SMNVEV (reference sequence). CDR3 length: 12 amino acids.

This chain links TRBV25-1 with TRBJ2-2; 8 nucleotides agree with TRBD1. With V trimmed by 5 bases and J by 7 bases, 9 bases remained unmatched. Germline V CDR1 and CDR2: MGHDK, SYGVNS. The CDR3 is made up of 15 amino acids. CDR3 amino acids: CASSPTTGADGELFF. In DNA form, the CDR3 reads TGTGCCAGCAGTCCAACGACAGGGGCGGACGGGGAGCTGTTTTTT.

This chain joins TRBV7-3 and TRBJ2-7; TRBD2 agrees at 7 bases. This CDR3 has 15 amino acids. The junction had 13 bases not matched to a gene; V was cut back by 5 bases and J by 6 bases. The germline V gene encodes CDR1 SGHTA and CDR2 FQGTGA. CDR3 bases: TGTGCCAGCAGCCCGGGGGGATTGGCCGGAAGCGAGCAGTACTTC. Protein sequence: CASSPGGLAGSEQYF. Full variable domain (outside the CDR3, taken from reference TRBV7-3 and TRBJ2-7): GAGVSQTPSNKVTEKGKYVELRCDPISGHTALYWYRQSLGQGPEFLIYFQGTGAADDSGLPNDRFFAVRPEGSVSTLKIQRTERGDSAVYLCASSPGGLAGSEQYFGPGTRLTVT.

The chain couples TRBV2 to TRBJ2-3, with 7 bases aligning to TRBD2. The CDR3 has 15 residues. Germline V gene sequence: CDR1 SNHLY, CDR2 FYNNEI. Germline trimming cut 3 bases from V and 7 bases from J; bases unmatched to any gene: 10. The CDR3 coding sequence is TGTGCCAGCAGTGACAACCGAGCGGGATGGTATACGCAGTATTTT. Encoded protein: CASSDNRAGWYTQYF.

This clone was recorded only once. The J gene is TRBJ2-4, the V gene TRBV11-2; the match to TRBD2 covers 12 bases. CDR1 and CDR2 (germline): SGHAT, FQNNGV. The CDR3 runs to 17 residues. With V trimmed by 5 bases and J by 1 base, 6 bases remained unmatched. The CDR3 protein is CASSPSGRASAKNIQYF. The CDR3, as DNA: TGTGCCAGCAGCCCTAGCGGGAGGGCGTCGGCCAAAAACATTCAGTACTTC.

The chain uses TRBV2 and TRBJ2-3, with 8 nucleotides matching TRBD1. V gave up 2 bases and J gave up 6 bases; unmatched junction bases: 7. Per germline, CDR1 SNHLY and CDR2 FYNNEI. CDR3 length: 15 amino acids. CDR3 residues: CASSESRGRVDTQYF. CDR3 bases: TGTGCCAGCAGTGAAAGCAGGGGGCGCGTGGATACGCAGTATTTT. Full variable domain (rest looked up from reference TRBV2 and TRBJ2-3): EPEVTQTPSHQVTQMGQEVILRCVPISNHLYFYWYRQILGQKVEFLVSFYNNEISEKSEIFDDQFSVERPDGSNFTLKIRSTKLEDSAMYFCASSESRGRVDTQYFGPGTRLTVL.

To note about this clone: Additional DNA sequences in this sample encode the identical CDR3. The rearrangement uses TRBV7-9 and TRBJ1-1; no firm D call. The length of the CDR3 is 12 residues. The germline V gene has CDR1 SEHNR and CDR2 FQNEAQ (reference sequence). V dropped 8 bases and J dropped 5 bases, with 12 bases sitting between them. CDR3: CASSPGGTEAFF. The DNA of the CDR3 is TGTGCCAGCTCCCCGGGAGGGACTGAAGCTTTCTTT.

The chain combines TRBV6-5 with TRBJ2-7; no clear D gene. CDR1 is MNHEY, CDR2 SVGAGI, per germline. Trimming stripped 5 bases from V and 4 bases from J, with 12 bases between. The CDR3 extends over 13 amino acids. CDR3 region: CASSDRQPYEQYF. In DNA, the CDR3 is TGTGCCAGCAGTGATAGGCAACCTTACGAGCAGTACTTC.

This clone has just one count. The chain employs TRBV6-1 and TRBJ1-5, with D hard to call. CDR1 MNHNS and CDR2 SASEGT come from the germline V gene. The germline V and J ends were trimmed by 2 bases and 5 bases, with 1 base remaining between them. The CDR3 spans 11 residues. The CDR3 DNA reads as TGTGCCAGCAGTGAACATCAGCCCCAGCATTTT. This translates into CASSEHQPQHF.

This chain connects TRBV5-4 to TRBJ1-1, with no clear D. The CDR3 loop spans 16 amino acids. Germline V gives CDR1 SGHNT, CDR2 YYREEE (reference sequence). V was shortened by 3 bases and J by 3 bases, with 18 bases between the two germline ends. The CDR3 DNA follows: TGTGCCAGCAGCTCCCCGGGCGACCTAAAAGACACTGAAGCTTTCTTT. Its translation is CASSSPGDLKDTEAFF.

The V call is TRBV11-3, the J call TRBJ2-1, with D uncertain. The CDR3 runs to 12 residues. Germline values: CDR1 SGHNT, CDR2 YENEEA. Between the trimmed V and J ends, which lost 5 bases and 8 bases, there was a span of 10 bases. The CDR3 region is CASSAGRDEQFF. The CDR3 nucleotides are TGTGCCAGCAGCGCCGGGCGCGATGAGCAGTTCTTC.

The chain employs TRBV2 and TRBJ1-2, with no clear D. This CDR3 is built from 14 residues. Per the germline V gene, CDR1 is SNHLY and CDR2 is FYNNEI. V lost 5 bases and J lost 0, with 10 bases in between. The CDR3, as DNA: TGTGCCAGCAGTCGAATGGCCGCTAACTATGGCTACACCTTC. It translates to CASSRMAANYGYTF.

A word on this clone: The same CDR3 also results from other DNA sequences found in this sample. The chain employs TRBV27 and TRBJ1-5, with D perhaps matching TRBD1 (5 bases). This CDR3 spans 14 amino acids. Germline CDR1 is MNHEY and CDR2 is SMNVEV (reference sequence). V lost 3 bases and J lost 1, with 7 bases in between. CDR3 amino acids: CASSFRGSNQPQHF. CDR3 nucleotides: TGTGCCAGCAGTTTTAGGGGAAGCAATCAGCCCCAGCATTTT.

The chain is built from TRBV5-6 and TRBJ2-5; maybe TRBD2 (6 bases). Germline lookup yields CDR1 SGHDT and CDR2 YYEEEE. CDR3 size: 14 residues. V lost 5 bases, J lost 4 bases, and 15 bases lay in between. The CDR3 DNA reads as TGTGCCAGCAGTTCCTCGCGGAGGGGAGAGACCCAGTACTTC. It translates to CASSSSRRGETQYF.

This clone came up once. The chain uses TRBV18 and TRBJ1-1; D perhaps matches TRBD1 (6 bases). The V and J ends lost 6 bases and 0 bases respectively, with 14 bases between them. The CDR3 has 15 amino acids. Germline CDR1 is KGHSH and CDR2 is LQKENI. CDR3 sequence reads: CASSRQANLNTEAFF. CDR3 in DNA: TGTGCCAGCTCCCGACAGGCGAATCTGAACACTGAAGCTTTCTTT.